The 20 T cell receptor beta chains below come from one sample, sequenced in a study of CD8+CD57+ T cells in acquired aplastic anemia. Genomic DNA constituted the template upon which TCR beta VDJ and CDR3 profiling was performed. TCRdb fed the reads into MiXCR, producing one record per CDR3 protein. The sample holds 150,000 to 200,000 distinct CDR3 sequences, just over 45% seen once. The sample taken for sequencing was sorted CD4+, CD8+, or CD8+CD57+ T cells (not recorded which) from PBMCs. The receptors come from a human donor in good health.

The V gene is TRBV12-3 or TRBV12-4, the J gene TRBJ1-2; a weak D match, TRBD1 (5 bases). V was clipped by 8 bases and J by 1 base, with 11 bases between them. The CDR3 is 13 residues long. In DNA form, the CDR3 reads TGTGCCAGCGCTGGGGGGTATAACTATGGCTACACCTTC. It is translated as CASAGGYNYGYTF.

The sample holds one count of this clonotype. The chain is built from TRBV20-1 and TRBJ1-1; D remains ambiguous. The V gene lost 6 bases and the J gene lost 1 base, with 9 bases spanning the gap. CDR3 length: 12 amino acids. Germline V gene data show CDR1 as DFQATT and CDR2 as SNEGSKA (reference sequence). The CDR3 loop reads CSAPRGNTEAFF. CDR3 in DNA: TGCAGTGCGCCCCGGGGGAACACTGAAGCTTTCTTT.

This clonotype was counted between two and nine times. V usage is TRBV5-4 and J usage is TRBJ2-7; perhaps TRBD2 as D (6 bases). Germline V gene sequence: CDR1 SGHNT, CDR2 YYREEE (reference sequence). V was clipped by 3 bases and J by 2 bases, with 9 bases between them. The CDR3 spans 13 residues. The CDR3 DNA reads as TGTGCCAGCAGCTCGGCGGGGACCTACGAGCAGTACTTC. It translates to CASSSAGTYEQYF.

V usage is TRBV4-3 and J usage is TRBJ2-5; possibly TRBD2 for D (5 bases). The CDR3 extends over 18 amino acids. V lost 1 base and J lost 5, with 23 bases in between. Germline-derived CDR1 and CDR2 are LGHNA and YSLEER. In nucleotides, the CDR3 is TGCGCCAGCAGCCAAGCAGTACAACTACGTCTAAGGGAGGAGACCCAGTACTTC. This encodes CASSQAVQLRLREETQYF.

This clonotype was counted at least ten times. The V and J genes are TRBV2 and TRBJ2-5; 8 bases match TRBD1. There are 14 residues in the CDR3. After removal of 7 bases from V and 5 bases from J, the junction contained 9 bases not matched to a gene. Germline V gives CDR1 SNHLY, CDR2 FYNNEI. The CDR3 protein is CASIRTGSGETQYF. The CDR3 DNA is TGTGCCAGCATCCGGACAGGGAGTGGGGAGACCCAGTACTTC.

This clonotype was seen a few times. The CDR3 sequence is CASSPRQSTGELFF. CDR3 DNA: TGTGCCAGCTCACCACGACAGAGCACCGGGGAGCTGTTTTTT. This chain links TRBV18 with TRBJ2-2; the D gene is possibly TRBD1 (5 bases). CDR3 length equals 14 residues. Germline values: CDR1 KGHSH, CDR2 LQKENI. V lost 1 base to trimming and J lost 4 bases, with 7 bases between them.

This clonotype was seen a handful of times. The chain recombines TRBV10-1 with TRBJ2-2, with D uncertain. Germline-derived CDR1 and CDR2 are WNHNN and SYGVQD (reference sequence). V was clipped by 2 bases and J by 3 bases, with 10 bases between them. The CDR3 covers 15 residues. This chain's CDR3 is CASSEASGYTGELFF. The DNA of the CDR3 is TGCGCCAGCAGTGAGGCCTCAGGATACACCGGGGAGCTGTTTTTT.

The chain employs TRBV19 and TRBJ1-6; possibly TRBD1 for D (6 bases). The V end lost 7 bases, the J end lost 7 bases, and 11 bases lay between the germline ends. This CDR3 is built from 13 residues. Germline CDR1 LNHDA, CDR2 SQIVND (reference sequence). The CDR3 DNA is TGTGCCAGTACTGGACAGTCCAATTCACCCCTCCACTTT. It is translated as CASTGQSNSPLHF.

This clonotype was seen ten or more times. The V call is TRBV5-1, the J call TRBJ2-1; the D gene is possibly TRBD2 (6 bases). The germline CDR1 and CDR2 sequences are SGHRS and YFSETQ. The germline V and J ends were trimmed by 0 bases and 6 bases, with 13 bases remaining between them. The CDR3 covers 15 residues. CDR3 bases: TGCGCCAGCAGCTTGGTGGGGGGAGAACCCAATGAGCAGTTCTTC. Translation: CASSLVGGEPNEQFF.

This chain joins TRBV3-1 and TRBJ2-2; D is uncertain. Germline CDR1 and CDR2: LGHDT and YNNKEL (reference sequence). V lost 7 bases and J lost 4, with 19 bases in between. This CDR3 has 16 residues. CDR3 in DNA: TGTGCCAGCAAACCATCCCTTAGCAGAGGCACCGGGGAGCTGTTTTTT. Its translation is CASKPSLSRGTGELFF.

The chain has TRBV7-9 and TRBJ1-6, with a weak D call TRBD1 (5 bases). CDR3 length: 15 amino acids. From germline, CDR1 is SEHNR and CDR2 FQNEAQ (reference sequence). V shed 2 bases and J shed 6 bases, with 11 bases lying between them. CDR3 amino acids: CASSLMGGGNSPLHF. As DNA, the CDR3 is TGTGCCAGCAGCTTAATGGGGGGAGGTAATTCACCCCTCCACTTT. Full variable domain (outside the CDR3, taken from reference TRBV7-9 and TRBJ1-6): DTGVSQNPRHKITKRGQNVTFRCDPISEHNRLYWYRQTLGQGPEFLTYFQNEAQLEKSRLLSDRFSAERPKGSFSTLEIQRTEQGDSAMYLCASSLMGGGNSPLHFGNGTRLTVT.

The chain has TRBV9 and TRBJ2-3; 12 bases fit TRBD1. V trimming: 1 base; J trimming: 4 bases; junction bases outside the gene matches: 4. The germline V gene encodes CDR1 SGDLS and CDR2 YYNGEE. The CDR3 is made up of 16 amino acids. The CDR3: CASSVWGQGASDTQYF. In DNA, the CDR3 is TGTGCCAGCAGCGTATGGGGACAGGGGGCGTCAGATACGCAGTATTTT.

J is TRBJ2-7 and V is TRBV24-1, with 9 bases fitting TRBD2. The CDR3 runs 16 residues. With 4 bases clipped from V and 2 bases from J, the junction kept 8 bases outside the gene matches. Germline V gene data show CDR1 as KGHDR and CDR2 as SFDVKD. In nucleotides, the CDR3 is TGTGCCACCAGTGACCGACCCAGCGGGGGGCCCTACGAGCAGTACTTC. Protein: CATSDRPSGGPYEQYF.

V and J are TRBV7-2 and TRBJ2-5; D gene uncertain. TRBJ2-7 explains the end of the DNA better; the J call may be wrong. The CDR3 is 14 amino acids. CDR1 SGHTA and CDR2 FQGNSA come from the germline V gene. The CDR3 DNA follows: TGTGCCAGCAGCCGACCGGCCCGATCACACGAGCAGTACTTC. Translation gives CASSRPARSHEQYF.

This clonotype has at least ten counts. The chain joins TRBV24-1 to TRBJ2-2; 12 bases agree with TRBD2. Germline CDR1 reads KGHDR; CDR2 reads SFDVKD. This CDR3 spans 21 amino acids. After removal of 5 bases from V and 5 bases from J, the junction contained 20 bases not matched to a gene. CDR3 bases: TGTGCCACCAGTGCGCTTCAGGGAAAGGTTAAGACTAGCGGGAGTACCGGGGAGCTGTTTTTT. This encodes CATSALQGKVKTSGSTGELFF.

The chain uses TRBV2 and TRBJ1-6; D is unresolved. With 8 bases removed from V and 10 bases from J, the gap between germline ends came to 12 bases. This CDR3 is 12 amino acids long. Germline-derived CDR1 and CDR2 are SNHLY and FYNNEI. This CDR3 reads CASASYKSPLHF. CDR3 in DNA: TGTGCCAGCGCCAGCTACAAGTCACCCCTCCACTTT.

Ten or more counts support this clonotype. V usage is TRBV11-1 and J usage is TRBJ2-3; 10 bases match TRBD1. V trimming: 4 bases; J trimming: 3 bases; junction bases outside the gene matches: 10. CDR1 is SGHAT, CDR2 FQDESV, per germline (reference sequence). The CDR3 extends over 17 amino acids. This chain's CDR3 is CASSSKKGTGVTDTQYF. The CDR3 nucleotides read TGTGCCAGCAGCTCCAAAAAAGGGACAGGGGTGACAGATACGCAGTATTTT.

This clonotype turned up a few times. This sequence joins TRBV24-1 and TRBJ2-5; tentative D call: TRBD1 (5 bases). The CDR3 is made up of 12 amino acids. In germline, CDR1 is KGHDR, CDR2 SFDVKD. The V end was cut by 0 bases, the J end by 13 bases, with 11 bases between. DNA of the CDR3: TGTGCCACCAGTGATTTGGACAGCAGATGGTACTTC. Amino acids: CATSDLDSRWYF.

This clonotype was counted ten times or more. V is TRBV25-1 and J is TRBJ1-5, with D possibly TRBD1 on 5 matching bases. V was cut by 5 bases and J by 6 bases, with 8 bases left in between. The length of the CDR3 is 12 residues. Germline CDR1 is MGHDK and CDR2 is SYGVNS. This CDR3 is CASSSTGQPQHF. In nucleotides, the CDR3 is TGTGCCAGCAGTTCTACAGGTCAGCCCCAGCATTTT.

This clonotype was seen once. This chain connects TRBV7-3 to TRBJ2-7; a possible D gene is TRBD2 (5 bases). Germline lookup yields CDR1 SGHTA and CDR2 FQGTGA. V was pared by 5 bases and J by 6 bases, with 17 bases between. There are 14 residues in the CDR3. CDR3: CASSDGLGSTEQYF. The DNA of the CDR3 is TGTGCCAGCAGCGACGGACTTGGATCGACCGAGCAGTACTTC.